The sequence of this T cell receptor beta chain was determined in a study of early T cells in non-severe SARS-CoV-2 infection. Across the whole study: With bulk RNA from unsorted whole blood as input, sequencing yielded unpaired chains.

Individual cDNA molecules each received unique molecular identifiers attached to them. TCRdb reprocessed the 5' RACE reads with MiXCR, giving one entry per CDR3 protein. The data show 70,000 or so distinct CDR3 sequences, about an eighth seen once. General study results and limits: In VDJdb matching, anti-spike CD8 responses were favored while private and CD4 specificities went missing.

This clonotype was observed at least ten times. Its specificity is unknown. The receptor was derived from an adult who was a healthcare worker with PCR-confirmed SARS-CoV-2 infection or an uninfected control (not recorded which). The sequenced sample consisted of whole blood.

The CDR3 nucleotides are TGTGCCAGCAGTCCCCCAGGCCAGCCCCAGCATTTT. It yields the protein CASSPPGQPQHF. The chain couples TRBV6-6 to TRBJ1-5; D is uncertain. The germline V gene encodes CDR1 MNHNY and CDR2 SVGAGI (reference sequence). The CDR3 loop spans 12 amino acids. The V and J ends lost 5 bases and 7 bases respectively, with 9 bases between them.